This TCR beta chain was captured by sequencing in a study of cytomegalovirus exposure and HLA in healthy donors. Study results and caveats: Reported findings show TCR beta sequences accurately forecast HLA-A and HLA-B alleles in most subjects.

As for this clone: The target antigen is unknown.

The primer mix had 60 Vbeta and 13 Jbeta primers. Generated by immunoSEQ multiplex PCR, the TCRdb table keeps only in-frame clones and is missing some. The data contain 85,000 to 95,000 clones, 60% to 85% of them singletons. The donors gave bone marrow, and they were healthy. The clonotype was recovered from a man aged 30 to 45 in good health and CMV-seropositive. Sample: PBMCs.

As DNA, the CDR3 is TGCGCCAGCAGCTTGACCCAGACAGGGAACACTGAAGCTTTCTTT. Encoded protein: CASSLTQTGNTEAFF. The V and J genes are TRBV5-1 and TRBJ1-1, with D possibly being TRBD1 (6 bases). The germline V and J ends were trimmed by 1 base and 1 base, with 11 bases remaining between them. The length of the CDR3 is 15 residues. Germline V gene data show CDR1 as SGHRS and CDR2 as YFSETQ.